These 17 T cell receptor beta chains were sequenced from one sample in a study of T cell responses to AZD1222 COVID-19 vaccine. Clones were read by immunoSEQ multiplex PCR, and TCRdb kept only the in-frame ones, dropping some. Found here are about 150,000 clones, just over 90% of them singletons; the top ten hold approximately 2%. Source: peripheral blood, taken on day 0 of AZD1222 vaccination. The receptors here all came from an adult in good health.

This chain joins TRBV6-6 and TRBJ2-7, with 12 nucleotides matching TRBD2. The V and J ends lost 5 bases and 0 bases, in that order; junction bases with no gene match: 2. The CDR3 has 15 amino acids. The germline CDR1 and CDR2 sequences are MNHNY and SVGAGI (reference sequence). CDR3: CASSTSGGNSYEQYF. The CDR3 region has the DNA TGTGCCAGCAGTACTAGCGGGGGGAACTCCTACGAGCAGTACTTC.

The chain links TRBV19 to TRBJ1-4; D gene ambiguous. From germline, CDR1 is LNHDA and CDR2 SQIVND (reference sequence). Trimming took off 3 bases at V and 5 bases at J, with 13 bases between the two ends. The CDR3 covers 15 residues. The CDR3 bases are TGTGCCAGTAGTATCGAGAGGGCATCAAATGAAAAACTGTTTTTT. Translated, it gives CASSIERASNEKLFF.

CDR3 coding DNA: TGTGCCAGTAGTCGACAGGACCTCTACAATGAGCAGTTCTTC. Its translation is CASSRQDLYNEQFF. This chain uses TRBV19 with TRBJ2-1; TRBD1 might be the D (6 bases). The V gene's germline CDR1 is LNHDA and CDR2 SQIVND (reference sequence). There are 14 residues in the CDR3. Trimming shortened V by 5 bases and J by 3 bases, and 11 bases separated the two germline ends.

CDR3: CASSFSFDSAKAGYTF. The CDR3 DNA reads as TGTGCCAGCAGCTTCTCGTTTGACAGTGCCAAGGCTGGCTACACCTTC. J is TRBJ1-2 and V is TRBV7-2; tentatively, D is TRBD1 (5 bases). CDR1 and CDR2 from the germline V gene are SGHTA and FQGNSA. The germline V and J ends were trimmed by 3 bases and 7 bases, with 21 bases remaining between them. CDR3 length: 16 residues. Filled out from reference TRBV7-2 and TRBJ1-2, the complete variable domain reads GAGVSQSPSNKVTEKGKDVELRCDPISGHTALYWYRQSLGQGLEFLIYFQGNSAPDKSGLPSDRFSAERTGGSVSTLTIQRTQQEDSAVYLCASSFSFDSAKAGYTFGSGTRLTVV.

This chain connects TRBV6-5 to TRBJ1-1; 9 nucleotides align to TRBD1. This CDR3 is 15 amino acids long. With 6 bases clipped from V and 2 bases from J, the junction kept 7 bases outside the gene matches. The germline CDR1 and CDR2 sequences are MNHEY and SVGAGI. In DNA form, the CDR3 reads TGTGCCAGCAGACGCGACAGGGGGTTCAACACTGAAGCTTTCTTT. As protein: CASRRDRGFNTEAFF.

This clone showed up just once. The chain uses TRBV5-1 and TRBJ1-6; unclear D gene. The germline V gene has CDR1 SGHRS and CDR2 YFSETQ. V was shortened by 0 bases and J by 0 bases, with 4 bases between the two germline ends. This CDR3 spans 15 amino acids. The DNA of the CDR3 is TGCGCCAGCAGCTTGGAGAGCTCCTATAATTCACCCCTCCACTTT. This encodes CASSLESSYNSPLHF.

The rearrangement joins TRBV21-1 to TRBJ2-7; the table calls TRBD2, which could not be checked here. TRBV21-1 is an annotated pseudogene. The CDR3 runs 19 residues. The CDR3 DNA is TGTGCCAGCAGCCCCAGAGGTAACAGCGGGGGGCCTCTGGGTCACGAGCAGTACTTC. Its translation is CASSPRGNSGGPLGHEQYF.

This CDR3 is CASRDGPAQETQYF. Here the CDR3 DNA reads TGTGCCAGTCGGGACGGGCCAGCCCAAGAGACCCAGTACTTC. The V and J genes are TRBV19 and TRBJ2-5; either TRBD1 or TRBD2 may fit D (5 bases each). The CDR3 totals 14 residues. The germline V gene has CDR1 LNHDA and CDR2 SQIVND (reference sequence). Trimming pared 8 bases from V and 1 base from J, leaving 14 bases between.

The chain recombines TRBV5-1 with TRBJ1-1; D is unresolved. V lost 7 bases and J lost 3, with 22 bases in between. This CDR3 is 16 amino acids long. The germline V gene has CDR1 SGHRS and CDR2 YFSETQ. Written as DNA, the CDR3 is TGCGCCAGCGTTGGTTCGGGCGCTCGAGGAGACACTGAAGCTTTCTTT. The encoded protein is CASVGSGARGDTEAFF.

The rearrangement uses TRBV20-1 and TRBJ1-1; 8 nucleotides agree with TRBD1. Germline V lookup: CDR1 DFQATT, CDR2 SNEGSKA (reference sequence). The CDR3 runs 11 residues. V dropped 2 bases and J dropped 9; count of bases not matched to a gene: 2. The CDR3 loop is CSARRTGQAFF. CDR3 nucleotide sequence: TGCAGTGCTAGAAGGACAGGGCAAGCTTTCTTT.

This clone was seen once. The rearrangement uses TRBV5-6 and TRBJ1-2, with D unresolved. Trimming cost V 1 base and J 3 bases, with 1 base left between them. CDR1 SGHDT and CDR2 YYEEEE come from the germline V gene. The CDR3 is 11 amino acids. CDR3 coding DNA: TGTGCCAGCAGCTTGCACTATGGCTACACCTTC. This gives the protein CASSLHYGYTF.

The chain couples TRBV15 to TRBJ2-7, with a tentative D call TRBD2 (7 bases). Between the trimmed V and J ends, which lost 2 bases and 3 bases, there was a span of 11 bases. Germline values: CDR1 LNHNV, CDR2 YYDKDF (reference sequence). This CDR3 is 14 amino acids long. The CDR3: CATSRYREGYEQYF. CDR3 in DNA: TGTGCCACCAGCAGATACAGGGAGGGCTACGAGCAGTACTTC.

V usage is TRBV4-2 and J usage is TRBJ1-2, with 9 positions matching TRBD1. This CDR3 region has 17 residues. The germline V gene has CDR1 LGHNA and CDR2 YNFKEQ. J was trimmed by 4 bases and V by 1 base; bases with no gene match: 10. The CDR3 sequence: CASSQAATGGEIYGYTF. The CDR3 region has the DNA TGTGCCAGCAGCCAAGCCGCGACAGGGGGGGAGATCTATGGCTACACCTTC.

The chain couples TRBV3-1 (or the pseudogene TRBV3-2) to TRBJ1-1; no clear D gene. V was pared by 1 base and J by 5 bases, with 8 bases between. Germline lookup yields CDR1 LGHDT and CDR2 YNNKEL (reference sequence). There are 13 residues in the CDR3. CDR3 residues: CASSQAWDTEAFF. CDR3 nucleotides: TGTGCCAGCAGCCAAGCCTGGGATACTGAAGCTTTCTTT.

The J gene is TRBJ2-7, the V gene TRBV6-2 or TRBV6-3; TRBD1 matches 8 bases. This CDR3 comprises 17 residues. The V segment lost 3 bases and the J segment 7 bases; nucleotides outside the gene matches: 17. CDR1 MNHEY and CDR2 SVGEGT come from the germline V gene. CDR3 sequence reads: CASSYRLLEDRAREQYF. Here the CDR3 DNA reads TGTGCCAGCAGTTATCGTCTCCTAGAGGACAGGGCGAGGGAGCAGTACTTC.

The chain uses TRBV5-1 and TRBJ1-2, with a possible D match to TRBD1 (5 bases). The CDR3 length is 13 residues. Germline V gives CDR1 SGHRS, CDR2 YFSETQ. Trimming removed 4 bases from V and 5 bases from J, with 12 bases in between. The CDR3 nucleotides are TGCGCCAGCAGCCCCCGGGAGGGGTATGGCTACACCTTC. This translates into CASSPREGYGYTF.

CDR3 sequence (DNA): TGTGCCAGCAGCAAGGAGACCCAGTACTTC. Its protein is CASSKETQYF. The chain carries TRBV2 and TRBJ2-5; D gene unclear. Per germline, CDR1 SNHLY and CDR2 FYNNEI. V shed 6 bases and J shed 5 bases, with 4 bases lying between them. This CDR3 is built from 10 residues.